This T cell receptor (beta chain) appears in the sequencing data of a study of tumour-infiltrating T cells in Burkitt lymphoma. Across the whole study: Repertoire clonality predicted overall and progression-free survival.

Trimming removed 4 bases from V and 8 bases from J; junction bases left unmatched: 7. From germline, CDR1 is MNHEY and CDR2 SMNVEV (reference sequence). This CDR3 has 15 residues. Method: immunoSEQ multiplex PCR; TCRdb's copy keeps in-frame clones and lacks some. The table has about 5,600 clones, roughly a sixth seen once. The J gene is TRBJ2-2, the V gene TRBV27; 10 bases fit TRBD1. Sequenced material: tumor tissue. This TCR was recovered from a human donor with diffuse large B-cell lymphoma. The CDR3 bases are TGTGCCAGCAGTTCGCCGGGACAGGGGTCGGGGGAGCTGTTTTTT. Amino acid sequence: CASSSPGQGSGELFF.